This T cell receptor (beta chain) is drawn from a study of control samples from healthy donors and cancer patients. Libraries were prepared by immunoSEQ multiplex PCR; TCRdb keeps only in-frame clonotypes and omits some of them. The repertoire holds about 75,000 clones, with roughly 84% as singletons. This clone was observed a single time. Unmatched junction bases numbered 7, after V lost 3 bases and J lost 1 base. The CDR3 is made up of 16 amino acids. Germline V CDR1 and CDR2: SGDLS, YYNGEE. Sample: blood. The clonotype originates from a man in his forties or fifties in good health. The chain couples TRBV9 to TRBJ2-3, with 8 nucleotides matching TRBD2. The CDR3 bases are TGTGCCAGCAGCGAAACTAGCGGTGGGGGCACAGATACGCAGTATTTT. It specifies CASSETSGGGTDTQYF.